This record concerns one TCR beta chain sequence. The data stem from a study of cytomegalovirus exposure and HLA in healthy donors. Germline trimming cut 5 bases from V and 4 bases from J; bases unmatched to any gene: 11. CDR1 and CDR2 (germline): SGHTA, FQGNSA. The CDR3 has 15 residues. In the PCR, 60 Vbeta and 13 Jbeta primers were used. Some clones are missing from TCRdb's copy, which holds only in-frame ones; the method was immunoSEQ multiplex PCR. The table shows 200,000 or so clones, with about four fifths occurring only once. The sequenced sample was PBMCs. The rearrangement links TRBV7-2 to TRBJ2-7; 7 nucleotides agree with TRBD1. The clonotype originates from a woman in her twenties or thirties in good health and CMV-seropositive. The CDR3 is CASSPRRTGPYEQYF. CDR3 nucleotide sequence: TGTGCCAGCAGCCCCCGTAGGACAGGACCATACGAGCAGTACTTC.